This T cell receptor beta chain stems from a study of control samples from healthy donors and cancer patients. Produced via immunoSEQ multiplex PCR; TCRdb's table is partial and in-frame only. The sample includes fewer than 200,000 clones. The clonotype originates from a woman aged 30 to 39 in good health. Input material: blood.

The CDR3 loop is CASMPPALRRAKNIQYF. The CDR3 bases are TGTGCCAGTATGCCCCCAGCTCTTCGGAGAGCCAAAAACATTCAGTACTTC. The chain couples TRBV19 to TRBJ2-4; D is undetermined. The CDR3 length is 17 residues. The V and J ends lost 7 bases and 0 bases respectively, with 19 bases between them. Looked up from germline, CDR1 is LNHDA and CDR2 is SQIVND (reference sequence). Using reference TRBV19 and TRBJ2-4 for the parts outside the CDR3, the full variable domain is DGGITQSPKYLFRKEGQNVTLSCEQNLNHDAMYWYRQDPGQGLRLIYYSQIVNDFQKGDIAEGYSVSREKKESFPLTVTSAQKNPTAFYLCASMPPALRRAKNIQYFGAGTRLSVL.